Sequencing of this TCR beta chain was carried out in a study of cytomegalovirus exposure and HLA in healthy donors. Overall study results and limits: There was a cluster of highly shared sequence variants that was likely a sequencing artifact.

The PCR used 60 Vbeta and 13 Jbeta primers. Repertoires were generated with immunoSEQ multiplex PCR, while TCRdb's copy carries only in-frame clones and drops some. The data contain tens of thousands of clones, 60% to 85% of them singletons. The sample holds a few counts of this clone. Its antigen is unknown. The length of the CDR3 is 16 residues. V trimming: 2 bases; J trimming: 1 base; junction bases outside the gene matches: 7. Germline V lookup: CDR1 KGHSH, CDR2 LQKENI. This TCR came from a man in his forties in good health and CMV-seronegative. The sequencing sample was made of PBMCs. The chain uses TRBV18 and TRBJ1-1, with TRBD1 matching over 7 bases. CDR3 residues: CASSPKQGTANTEAFF. In DNA form, the CDR3 reads TGTGCCAGCTCACCAAAGCAGGGGACAGCGAACACTGAAGCTTTCTTT.